The entry that follows covers one TCR beta chain sequence. These data are taken from a study of cytomegalovirus exposure and HLA in healthy donors. For the study at large: The approximately 120 million unique TCR beta sequences, from roughly 170 million T cells, were found by an earlier analysis.

Germline V CDR1 and CDR2: ENHRY, SYGVKD. The CDR3 has 15 amino acids. V was pared by 8 bases and J by 5 bases, with 12 bases of the junction left unmatched. Amplification used 60 Vbeta primers and 13 Jbeta primers. Libraries were prepared by immunoSEQ multiplex PCR; TCRdb keeps only in-frame clonotypes and omits some of them. The data hold around 160,000 clones, with less than 90% observed a single time. This receptor was obtained from a man aged 50-60 years in good health and CMV-seropositive. The sequenced material came from PBMCs. The chain links TRBV10-3 to TRBJ2-5; 9 bases align to TRBD1. The CDR3 spells CAIGPGQGGGETQYF. In DNA form, the CDR3 reads TGTGCCATCGGTCCGGGACAGGGTGGCGGGGAGACCCAGTACTTC.